This T cell receptor beta chain was captured by sequencing in a study of shared clonotypes between healthy human individuals. TCRdb keeps only in-frame clones here, not all; method: immunoSEQ multiplex PCR. The sample has under 2,500,000 clones, more than 90% seen once. Germline values: CDR1 WNHNN, CDR2 SYGVQD (reference sequence). Trimming left V 4 bases short and J 5 bases short, with 10 bases between. The CDR3 is made up of 13 amino acids. This clonotype originated in a man younger than 35 in good health. J is TRBJ2-3 and V is TRBV10-1, with D perhaps matching TRBD2 (5 bases). Sequencing used naive CD4+ T cells sorted from blood. The sample's subset: CD45RA+ positively selected. CDR3 DNA: TGCGCCAGCAGTGGCATACGGGGAGATACGCAGTATTTT. It encodes CASSGIRGDTQYF.